This T cell receptor beta chain is from a study of blood T cell repertoires in COVID-19 (dated by TCRdb to about 2020). Study-wide context: The collaborator samples originated in the United States, Italy and Spain and spanned the acute and convalescent phases of COVID-19. The material from the prospective study consisted of cDNA or gDNA derived from T cells, B-cell-depleted T cells, or PBMCs. The dataset comprised deeply sampled blood TCRbeta repertoires from subjects exposed to, actively infected with, or recovered from COVID-19. The repertoires were released in a freely available public database meant as a resource for research on the immune response to SARS-CoV-2. Samples came from the ongoing ImmuneRACE study (first 160 participants) plus 1,254 subjects from 6 global collaborators. Sample metadata almost always included a de-identified subject ID, COVID-19 status, age in years and sex. Where available, HLA class I and class II types were obtained from metadata supplied by the sample provider rather than from assay-based typing.

Broad study findings and their caveats: How much clinical and demographic metadata was included differed by source and by participant, and the metadata was provided uncurated.

The CDR1 and CDR2 encoded by the germline V gene are SGHRS and YFSETQ. Trimming leaves V shorter by 1 base and J shorter by 6 bases, with the junction holding 5 bases beyond the gene matches. The CDR3 goes from the cysteine to the phenylalanine over 16 residues. The only DNA kept is the CDR3, 48 bases in frame from the first base. One collaborating source in Seattle enrolled patients during active infection and followed them longitudinally through the course of disease. The collaborating institutions used their own protocols to collect whole blood in K2EDTA tubes. Collaborator samples were shipped for TCRbeta analysis as frozen whole blood, isolated PBMCs, or DNA extracted from either sample type. In regard to this clone: Its antigen remains undetermined. Base quality data are lacking; no much larger clone is found one base away.

TCRbeta CDR3 regions were amplified from genomic DNA by means of the immunoSEQ Assay, a bias-controlled multiplex PCR. For the original study's pipeline: Within the assay, amplification of reference gene primers was used to estimate how many nucleated cells each sample contained. Sequence reads were collapsed and filtered to measure the absolute abundance of every unique TCRbeta CDR3 rearrangement. For each sample, productive Simpson clonality was calculated as the square root of Simpson's diversity index over productive rearrangements. The table comes from immuneACCESS by way of TCRdb, which keeps in-frame sequences with V and J called. Part of the clones is missing from these tables; in studies checked, under half for an unresolved V gene and the rest for unknown reasons. The V and J calls and clone size were taken over from that table, and D and trimming were inferred from the DNA. The table for this sample lists 95,000 to 150,000 clones; approximately 74% of them were counted only once. The ten most abundant clones make up about 6.3% of the sample.

The chain uses TRBV5-1 and TRBJ2-1, with TRBD1 identical over 12 junction bases. Sequencing was done on a sample of peripheral blood. The sequence was collected from a man aged 80 or over with COVID-19, enrolled during active disease. The DNA is as follows: TGCGCCAGCAGCTTGCTGGGACAGGGGGCGGTCAATGAGCAGTTCTTC. This yields the protein CASSLLGQGAVNEQFF.